This T cell receptor (beta chain) was sequenced in a study of cytomegalovirus exposure and HLA in healthy donors. The PCR contained 60 Vbeta and 13 Jbeta primers. TCRdb keeps only in-frame clones here, not all; method: immunoSEQ multiplex PCR. Of about 55,000 clones listed, over 65% were seen once; the top ten hold roughly 35%. Sequencing was carried out using PBMCs. The sequence was collected from a man aged 35 to 55 in good health and CMV-seropositive.

As DNA, the CDR3 is TGTGCCAGCTCACCGGGACAGAATTCACCCCTCCACTTT. Translation: CASSPGQNSPLHF. The rearrangement links TRBV18 to TRBJ1-6; 7 positions match TRBD1. Germline-derived CDR1 and CDR2 are KGHSH and LQKENI. Unmatched junction bases numbered 0, after V lost 3 bases and J lost 7 bases. The CDR3 contains 13 residues.